This TCR beta chain appears in the sequencing data of a study of vaccination effects on CD4 cells after COVID-19. As for the study in general: Samples were given by two convalescent patients 16 days and one week before vaccination.

Sequencing was performed with immunoSEQ multiplex PCR; in TCRdb, only in-frame clones are kept and a portion is missing. Here the sample spans roughly 60,000 clones, 72% being singletons. CDR1 and CDR2 (germline): SNHLY, FYNNEI. The CDR3 runs 14 residues. Trimming left V 5 bases short and J 0 bases short, with 9 bases between. Notes on this clone: The antigen remains unidentified.

General study points: Infection- and vaccine-induced clones contracted markedly late after vaccination.

Subsequent to a culture period of around eleven days, CD4+ T cells were isolated. Sometime from March through December 2020, the person acquired a SARS-CoV-2 infection that PCR confirmed. The sequencing here drew on CD4+ T cells from PBMCs cultured without peptide, taken before COVID-19 vaccination. The chain carries TRBV2 and TRBJ2-3, with D perhaps matching TRBD1 or TRBD2 (5 bases each). This clonotype was obtained from a human donor who had a prior SARS-CoV-2 infection. CDR3: CASSYRDSTDTQYF. The CDR3 nucleotides read TGTGCCAGCAGTTACCGGGACAGCACAGATACGCAGTATTTT.